The 13 T cell receptor beta chains reported below all come from one sample, sequenced in a study of CD8 T cells in ankylosing spondylitis (TCRdb year 2017). Their target antigens are unknown. The library was made by 5' RACE. The reads were generated on an Illumina HiSeq 2500. TCRdb passed the public sequencing reads through fastp at Q25 and MiXCR, retaining productive beta sequences. Rows with a matching CDR3 protein are joined into one entry that keeps the most common DNA and genes. The sample contains roughly 700,000 distinct CDR3 sequences, around 19% of them found a single time. The ten largest clones capture about 20% of the sample. The paper as a whole reports these results and caveats: Blood from ankylosing spondylitis patients appeared to be characterized by a TCR beta motif composed of eight or nine highly homologous amino acid variants.

Sequencing was done on a sample of blood, either unsorted or a sorted T cell fraction (not recorded which). The receptors were sampled from a male donor with ankylosing spondylitis.

This clonotype was observed at least ten times. The rearrangement links TRBV7-3 to TRBJ1-1, with 8 bases fitting TRBD1. Germline CDR1 SGHTA, CDR2 FQGTGA. Trimming took 4 bases from V and 1 from J; bases not matched to a gene: 5. This CDR3 has 15 amino acids. The CDR3 sequence is CASSYGQGGNTEAFF. The CDR3 coding sequence is TGTGCCAGCAGCTACGGACAGGGCGGGAACACTGAAGCTTTCTTT.

The chain uses TRBV7-3 and TRBJ2-1; 11 positions match TRBD2. The germline CDR1 and CDR2 sequences are SGHTA and FQGTGA. Trimming took 0 bases from V and 10 from J; bases not matched to a gene: 17. The CDR3 totals 19 residues. CDR3 in DNA: TGTGCCAGCAGCTTAACTGGTGGGACTAGCGGAGACCATCCTTGGGAGCAGTTCTTC. The encoded protein is CASSLTGGTSGDHPWEQFF.

This clonotype was observed a handful of times. V and J are TRBV11-1 and TRBJ2-1; TRBD1 agrees at 7 bases. CDR1 and CDR2 (germline): SGHAT, FQDESV (reference sequence). V lost 1 base and J lost 0; bases outside the gene matches: 9. The length of the CDR3 is 18 residues. The CDR3 nucleotides are TGTGCCAGCAGCTTAGGCAAGGGACAGCATATCTCCTACAATGAGCAGTTCTTC. This codes for CASSLGKGQHISYNEQFF.

This chain connects TRBV30 to TRBJ2-3, with unresolved D. Germline loops: CDR1 GTSNPN, CDR2 SVGIG (reference sequence). V was pared by 0 bases and J by 6 bases, with 7 bases between. The CDR3 is 12 amino acids. The CDR3 bases are TGTGCCTGGAGTGTGAGGCGGGATACGCAGTATTTT. It specifies CAWSVRRDTQYF.

This clonotype appeared a few times. J is TRBJ2-7 and V is TRBV7-2; 7 nucleotides line up with TRBD1. V shed 2 bases, J shed 4 bases, and the junction held 5 bases outside the gene matches. The CDR3 is 14 amino acids. The germline CDR1 and CDR2 sequences are SGHTA and FQGNSA. CDR3 DNA sequence: TGTGCCAGCAGCTTAAGGTGGGACAGATACGAGCAGTACTTC. Its translation: CASSLRWDRYEQYF.

The chain carries TRBV27 and TRBJ2-7, with D possibly matching TRBD2 (6 bases). Germline V gene lookup returns CDR1 MNHEY and CDR2 SMNVEV (reference sequence). The germline V and J ends were trimmed by 5 bases and 2 bases, with 22 bases remaining between them. This CDR3 spans 17 amino acids. The CDR3 nucleotides read TGTGCCAGCAGTCTATATCCTCCTGGGACTCCGACCTACGAGCAGTACTTC. It is translated as CASSLYPPGTPTYEQYF.

The table lists this clonotype with a few counts. V is TRBV7-8 and J is TRBJ2-7; D is undetermined. This CDR3 spans 14 amino acids. Germline values: CDR1 SGHVS, CDR2 FQNEAQ. V was pared by 5 bases and J by 2 bases, with 13 bases between. The CDR3 loop reads CASSLLSTTYEQYF. CDR3 DNA: TGTGCCAGCAGCCTGCTCAGTACGACCTACGAGCAGTACTTC.

This clonotype was seen more than once but under ten times. This chain links TRBV10-3 with TRBJ2-2, with D unclear. Germline V gene sequence: CDR1 ENHRY, CDR2 SYGVKD. The CDR3 runs 16 residues. Trimming removed 6 bases at V and 0 bases at J, with 14 bases between. The CDR3 nucleotides are TGTGCCATCAGACGTATTGGGCAGGCGAACACCGGGGAGCTGTTTTTT. It specifies CAIRRIGQANTGELFF.

This clonotype was seen only a few times. The CDR3 sequence is CASSGSGTGQNGYTF. DNA of the CDR3: TGTGCCAGCAGTGGTTCTGGGACAGGGCAAAATGGCTACACCTTC. The chain carries TRBV25-1 and TRBJ1-2; 9 nucleotides line up with TRBD1. The CDR3 runs 15 residues. In germline, CDR1 is MGHDK, CDR2 SYGVNS. The junction had 9 bases not matched to a gene; V was cut back by 4 bases and J by 6 bases.

In its sample, this clonotype was seen a few times. The rearrangement links TRBV18 to TRBJ2-1; D not resolved. This CDR3 is built from 14 residues. Germline loops: CDR1 KGHSH, CDR2 LQKENI. The V and J ends lost 4 bases and 2 bases respectively, with 9 bases between them. CDR3 amino acids: CASSLSSTYNEQFF. Written as DNA, the CDR3 is TGTGCCAGCTCACTAAGTAGCACCTACAATGAGCAGTTCTTC.

A few counts support this clonotype. J is TRBJ2-3 and V is TRBV5-5, with no clear D. V was cut by 4 bases and J by 7 bases, with 10 bases left in between. The germline V gene encodes CDR1 SGHKS and CDR2 YYEKEE (reference sequence). The CDR3 consists of 12 residues. CDR3: CASSRSQNTQYF. The CDR3 bases are TGTGCCAGCAGCCGCTCCCAAAATACGCAGTATTTT.

In its sample, this clonotype was seen a few times. J is TRBJ2-2 and V is TRBV29-1; 8 bases are a match to TRBD1. This CDR3 comprises 15 residues. The junction had 14 bases not matched to a gene; V was cut back by 6 bases and J by 8 bases. CDR1 is SQVTM, CDR2 ANQGSEA, per germline. The CDR3 loop reads CSVEADGQGEGELFF. CDR3 DNA: TGCAGCGTCGAGGCCGATGGACAGGGTGAGGGGGAGCTGTTTTTT.

The rearrangement links TRBV11-2 to TRBJ1-6; tentatively, D is TRBD1 (5 bases). The germline gives CDR1 SGHAT, CDR2 FQNNGV. Trimming pared 4 bases from V and 0 bases from J, leaving 19 bases between. CDR3 length equals 19 residues. Written as DNA, the CDR3 is TGTGCCAGCAGCTCCCTGACTCGGGGACGTAACTCCTATAATTCACCCCTCCACTTT. Amino acid sequence: CASSSLTRGRNSYNSPLHF.